These T cell receptor beta chains were read from a single sample in a study of cytomegalovirus exposure and HLA in healthy donors. The method was immunoSEQ multiplex PCR; TCRdb's version includes in-frame clones alone and lacks a portion of them. The sample lists about 140,000 clones, approximately 86% occurring once. The sequenced sample was PBMCs. The receptor set was obtained from a woman aged 40 to 50 in good health and CMV-seronegative. CDR3s include the opening cysteine and the closing phenylalanine or tryptophan. D genes are given only for firm matches. Some rows have no size entry. The others give once, few or many, or a class for an expanded clone.

TRBJ2-3 . TRBV10-2 . 15 TGCGCCAGCAGCCTCTCACGAGCATACACAGATACGCAGTATTTT CASSLSRAYTDTQYF
TRBJ2-5 . TRBV2 . 13 TGTGCCAGCAGCAGAGACAGAGAAGAGACCCAGTACTTC CASSRDREETQYF
TRBJ2-5 . TRBV6-5 . 13 TGTGCCAGCAGTCGGAGCGACGGAGAGACCCAGTACTTC CASSRSDGETQYF
TRBJ2-7 . TRBV14 TRBD2 19 TGTGCCAGCAGCCAACCCGGGACTAGCGGGAGGATTCCCCCCTACGAGCAGTACTTC CASSQPGTSGRIPPYEQYF
TRBJ1-5 . TRBV18 . 15 TGTGCCAGCTCACCTCCGGCAGGCCACAATCAGCCCCAGCATTTT CASSPPAGHNQPQHF
TRBJ2-1 . TRBV20-1 . 11 TGCAGTGCTAGGGGTGACTATGAGCAGTTCTTC CSARGDYEQFF
TRBJ2-7 . TRBV28 . 13 TGTGCCAGCAGTTTATACATTTCCTACGAGCAGTACTTC CASSLYISYEQYF
TRBJ2-7 . TRBV9 . 14 TGTGCCAGCAGCGTAGGGAGCAGCTCCTACGAGCAGTACTTC CASSVGSSSYEQYF
TRBJ1-4 . TRBV27 TRBD1 14 TGTGCCAGCAGTGACAGGGACTCTAATGAAAAACTGTTTTTT CASSDRDSNEKLFF
TRBJ1-4 . TRBV15 . 15 TGTGCCACCAGCAGAGATTACAGCCCGGATGAAAAACTGTTTTTT CATSRDYSPDEKLFF
TRBJ1-1 . TRBV10-2 TRBD1 14 TGCGCCACCAGTGAAGGGGGCGAGAACACTGAAGCTTTCTTT CATSEGGENTEAFF
TRBJ2-5 once TRBV5-4 . 13 TGTGCCAGCAGCCAAGCAGGACAAGAGACCCAGTACTTC CASSQAGQETQYF
TRBJ2-2 . TRBV6-6 . 15 TGTGCCAGCAGTTATAGTAACAGGGTGACCGGGGAGCTGTTTTTT CASSYSNRVTGELFF
TRBJ1-5 . TRBV27 TRBD1 15 TGTGCCAGCAGTTCCGGGACAGCGAGCAATCAGCCCCAGCATTTT CASSSGTASNQPQHF
TRBJ2-5 . TRBV6-5 TRBD2 16 TGTGCCAGCAGTTACCGAGCGGGAGTTGTCGGTGAGACCCAGTACTTC CASSYRAGVVGETQYF
TRBJ1-6 . TRBV2 . 14 TGTGCCAGCGGTTGGGGCTCCAATAGTTCACCCCTCCACTTT CASGWGSNSSPLHF
TRBJ2-4 few TRBV6-1 TRBD1 13 TGTGCCAGCACCACGGACAGGGGTAACATTCAGTACTTC CASTTDRGNIQYF
TRBJ1-4 . TRBV21-1 . 12 TGTGCCAGCAAGGGGGCGCAGGAAAAACTGTTTTTT CASKGAQEKLFF
TRBJ2-7 . TRBV5-4 TRBD2 15 TGTGCCAGCAGCCCGACTAGCGGGAGTCAGTACGAGCAGTACTTC CASSPTSGSQYEQYF
TRBJ2-7 . TRBV25-1 . 11 TGTGCCAGCAGGGACAGCTACGAGCAGTACTTC CASRDSYEQYF
TRBJ1-1 . TRBV28 TRBD1 13 TGTGCCAGCAGTTTCAGGGGGACCACTGAAGCTTTCTTT CASSFRGTTEAFF
TRBJ2-3 . TRBV7-2 TRBD1 14 TGTGCCAGCAGCACTTACAGGGGAACAGATACGCAGTATTTT CASSTYRGTDTQYF
TRBJ2-7 . TRBV7-2 TRBD2 15 TGTGCCAGCAGCATGACTAGCGGGGGGGTCTTGGAGCAGTACTTC CASSMTSGGVLEQYF
TRBJ2-7 . TRBV6-5 TRBD1 15 TGTGCCAGCAGTTACGCCAGGGGGTCAACCTACGAGCAGTACTTC CASSYARGSTYEQYF
TRBJ1-2 . TRBV5-6 TRBD1 17 TGTGCCAGCAGGACTACCCAGGACAGGGGAATTTGGGATGGCTACACCTTC CASRTTQDRGIWDGYTF
TRBJ1-1 . TRBV5-5 . 13 TGTGCCAGCAGCAAGACAGTGAACACTGAAGCTTTCTTT CASSKTVNTEAFF
TRBJ2-5 . TRBV20-1 . 11 TGCAGTGCTAGAGATAAACGAGCCCAGTACTTC CSARDKRAQYF
TRBJ2-7 . TRBV10-3 . 13 TGTGCCATCAGTGATGGTACTATATACGAGCAGTACTTC CAISDGTIYEQYF
TRBJ2-5 . TRBV7-9 . 12 TGTGCCAGCAGCTTCTCCCAAGAGACCCAGTACTTC CASSFSQETQYF
TRBJ1-2 . TRBV5-5 . 16 TGTGCCAGCATCCCGTCCCCCATTGACAGGAGCTATGGCTACACCTTC CASIPSPIDRSYGYTF
TRBJ1-5 once TRBV5-5 . 13 TGTGCCAGCAGCGTAGGACAGAATCAGCCCCAGCATTTT CASSVGQNQPQHF
TRBJ1-1 . TRBV7-2 . 14 TGTGCCAGCAGCAGCCAGGGGTGGGACACTGAAGCTTTCTTT CASSSQGWDTEAFF
TRBJ1-1 . TRBV6-5 . 14 TGTGCCAGCAGTTATCAAGCGACGACCACTGAAGCTTTCTTT CASSYQATTTEAFF
TRBJ2-5 . TRBV7-9 . 17 TGTGCCAGCAGCTTAGGGGGGACTCAGATCCTCCAAGAGACCCAGTACTTC CASSLGGTQILQETQYF
TRBJ2-7 . TRBV28 TRBD1 14 TGTGCCAGCAGCCACCGGGACAGGGCAGTCGAGCAGTACTTC CASSHRDRAVEQYF
TRBJ1-4 few TRBV5-1 . 13 TGCGCCAGCAGCTTGGGAGGCTATGAAAAACTGTTTTTT CASSLGGYEKLFF
TRBJ1-2 . TRBV6-5 . 14 TGTGCCAGCAGCCCCGACGCCAGGGAAAATGGCTACACCTTC CASSPDARENGYTF
TRBJ1-1 . TRBV11-3 . 15 TGTGCCAGCAGCTCAGGCTCTACGGAGGGGACTGAAGCTTTCTTT CASSSGSTEGTEAFF
TRBJ2-7 . TRBV6-1 TRBD1 13 TGTGCCAGCAGTGTTGACAGGGGCTACGAGCAGTACTTC CASSVDRGYEQYF
TRBJ2-7 . TRBV7-2 . 14 TGTGCCAGCAGCTTCTCGGTGAGCTCCTACGAGCAGTACTTC CASSFSVSSYEQYF
TRBJ2-1 . TRBV29-1 TRBD2 14 TGCAGCGTTGAAAGACTAGCGGGAGGCGGAGAGCAGTTCTTC CSVERLAGGGEQFF
TRBJ2-7 . TRBV9 TRBD2 14 TGTGCCAGCAGCGCGGCGGGAGGTCCCTACGAGCAGTACTTC CASSAAGGPYEQYF
TRBJ2-1 . TRBV9 . 13 TGTGCCAGCAGCCTAAGCGGGTACAATGAGCAGTTCTTC CASSLSGYNEQFF
TRBJ2-1 . TRBV18 . 13 TGTGCCAGCTCACCCCCCGCCAGTCCCTTCCAGTTCTTC CASSPPASPFQFF
TRBJ2-1 . TRBV27 TRBD2 16 TGTGCCAGCAGTTTATCCCTAGCGGCAGCAAATCGCCAGCAGTTCTTC CASSLSLAAANRQQFF
TRBJ2-3 . TRBV11-3 TRBD2 16 TGTGCCAGCAGCTTAGCTAGCGGGACCACTCGGGCTACGCAGTATTTT CASSLASGTTRATQYF
TRBJ2-1 once TRBV28 . 15 TGTGCCAGCAGTTTCCGGGACACGAGAGGGCCCGAGCAGTTCTTC CASSFRDTRGPEQFF
TRBJ2-2 . TRBV28 . 15 TGTGCCAGCAGTGGGGCCCTTTGGAGCGACGGGGAGCTGTTTTTT CASSGALWSDGELFF
TRBJ2-1 . TRBV11-3 . 14 TGTGCCAGCAGCTTAGTTAGCTCCTACAATGAGCAGTTCTTC CASSLVSSYNEQFF
TRBJ1-2 once TRBV9 . 14 TGTGCCAGCAGCACAGAGGGGGTTAACTATGGCTACACCTTC CASSTEGVNYGYTF
TRBJ2-3 . TRBV5-1 TRBD2 15 TGCGCCAGCAGCTTGGTCGGGAGGTCGGTTGATACGCAGTATTTT CASSLVGRSVDTQYF
TRBJ2-2 . TRBV7-9 . 16 TGTGCCAGCAGCCCCCGTAACACCCCGAACACCGGGGAGCTGTTTTTT CASSPRNTPNTGELFF
TRBJ2-2 . TRBV12-5 . 12 TGTGCTAGTGGTCCCCCCAGCGGGGAGCTGTTTTTT CASGPPSGELFF
TRBJ2-1 . TRBV5-1 TRBD2 15 TGCGCCAGCAGCTCGACTAGCGGGAGGAGTAATGAGCAGTTCTTC CASSSTSGRSNEQFF
TRBJ2-2 . TRBV4-3 . 16 TGCGCCAGCAGCGTCAGGGCCCGCAGGGACACCGGGGAGCTGTTTTTT CASSVRARRDTGELFF
TRBJ2-1 . TRBV7-9 . 12 TGTGCCAGCAGCTTAGGCAGCAATGAGCAGTTCTTC CASSLGSNEQFF
TRBJ2-6 . TRBV9 TRBD1 16 TGTGCCAGCAGCGTATCAAAAGGGGGCGGGGCCAACGTCCTGACTTTC CASSVSKGGGANVLTF